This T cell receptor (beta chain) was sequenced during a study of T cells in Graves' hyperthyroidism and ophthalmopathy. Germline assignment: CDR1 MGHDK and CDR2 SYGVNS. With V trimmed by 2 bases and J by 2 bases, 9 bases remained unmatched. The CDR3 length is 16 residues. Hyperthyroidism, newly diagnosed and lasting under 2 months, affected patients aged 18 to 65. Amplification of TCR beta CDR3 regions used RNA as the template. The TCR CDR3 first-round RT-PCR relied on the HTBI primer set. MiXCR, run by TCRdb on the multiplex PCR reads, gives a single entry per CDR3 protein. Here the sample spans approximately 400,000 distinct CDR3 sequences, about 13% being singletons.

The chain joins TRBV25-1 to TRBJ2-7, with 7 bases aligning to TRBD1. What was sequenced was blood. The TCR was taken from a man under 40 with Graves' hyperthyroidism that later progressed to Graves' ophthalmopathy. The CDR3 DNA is TGTGCCAGCAGTGAAGGATCACAGGGGATCACCTACGAGCAGTACTTC. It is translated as CASSEGSQGITYEQYF.